One and the same sample provided the 22 T cell receptor beta chains below, sequenced in a study of CD8+CD57+ T cells in acquired aplastic anemia. The use of genomic DNA as template underpinned the TCR beta VDJ and CDR3 profiling. Via MiXCR, TCRdb re-called the reads, giving one row per CDR3 protein. The sample has some 120,000 distinct CDR3 sequences; 50% to 70% are singletons. All patients picked for sequencing had shown, by flow cytometry, an expansion of CD8+CD57+ cells. The sample was sorted CD4+, CD8+, or CD8+CD57+ T cells (not recorded which) from PBMCs. Receptor source: a human donor with aplastic anemia.

This clonotype was detected a few times. The gene calls are TRBV10-2 and TRBJ1-2; D remains ambiguous. The CDR3 spans 14 residues. Per germline, CDR1 WSHSY and CDR2 SAAADI. The germline V and J ends were trimmed by 3 bases and 4 bases, with 12 bases remaining between them. The CDR3 spells CASSDRRRGYGYTF. DNA for the CDR3: TGCGCCAGCAGTGACAGGCGGCGAGGCTATGGCTACACCTTC.

This chain uses TRBV15 with TRBJ2-7; D is possibly TRBD1 (5 bases). The CDR3 contains 15 residues. In germline, CDR1 is LNHNV, CDR2 YYDKDF (reference sequence). The V and J ends lost 3 bases and 5 bases respectively, with 17 bases between them. CDR3 amino acids: CATSRGRGNNDEQYF. Here the CDR3 DNA reads TGTGCCACCAGCAGGGGTAGGGGTAATAACGACGAGCAGTACTTC.

The V call is TRBV9, the J call TRBJ2-3, with 9 bases identical to TRBD2. CDR3 size: 18 residues. Losses at the gene ends were 0 bases for V and 3 bases for J; bases not matched to a gene: 11. The germline V gene has CDR1 SGDLS and CDR2 YYNGEE. This chain's CDR3 is CASSVEGVGTSKTDTQYF. As DNA, the CDR3 is TGTGCCAGCAGCGTAGAGGGTGTGGGGACTAGCAAAACAGATACGCAGTATTTT.

This rearrangement joins TRBV24-1 to TRBJ1-2; D is unclear. V shed 9 bases and J shed 3 bases, with 7 bases lying between them. The CDR3 totals 11 residues. CDR1 and CDR2 (germline): KGHDR, SFDVKD. CDR3 bases: TGTGCCACCGGAGCCGACTATGGCTACACCTTC. It translates to CATGADYGYTF.

This rearrangement joins TRBV29-1 to TRBJ1-2; no reliable D call. The V and J ends lost 1 base and 7 bases respectively, with 7 bases between them. The germline V gene has CDR1 SQVTM and CDR2 ANQGSEA. The CDR3 is 11 residues long. Written as DNA, the CDR3 is TGCAGCGTTGAAGTCATGGTTGGCTACACCTTC. It specifies CSVEVMVGYTF.

Remarks on this clonotype: A much larger clonotype is one base distant, so this may be a read error. V gene TRBV2 combines with J gene TRBJ2-7; possible D gene TRBD1, 6 bases. Trimming left V 6 bases short and J 0 bases short, with 6 bases between. Germline V gene data show CDR1 as SNHLY and CDR2 as FYNNEI. The CDR3 length is 12 residues. CDR3 bases: TGTGCCAGCAGGGACAGCTCCTACGAGCAGTACTTC. This gives the protein CASRDSSYEQYF.

This clonotype was counted once. The chain combines TRBV20-1 with TRBJ2-3, with 8 bases aligning to TRBD1. V shed 6 bases and J 1 base; nucleotides not matched to a gene: 6. The CDR3 consists of 14 residues. Germline CDR1 DFQATT, CDR2 SNEGSKA (reference sequence). The CDR3 DNA reads TGCAGTGCGAGACAGGGGTGGGGCACAGATACGCAGTATTTT. This translates into CSARQGWGTDTQYF.

In this sample, this clonotype turned up a few times. A much bigger clone sits one base away, suggesting this may be a read error. The chain employs TRBV4-1 and TRBJ1-6, with D unclear. The germline V gene encodes CDR1 MGHRA and CDR2 YSYEKL. This CDR3 contains 15 residues. In DNA, the CDR3 is TGCGCCAGCAGCCAAGAAAGGGTATCGAATTCACCCCCCCACTTT. Its protein is CASSQERVSNSPPHF.

Ten or more counts support this clonotype. The chain is built from TRBV11-2 and TRBJ2-3; TRBD2 aligns across 10 bases. The germline V gene has CDR1 SGHAT and CDR2 FQNNGV. This CDR3 region has 16 residues. After removal of 5 bases from V and 2 bases from J, the junction contained 7 bases not matched to a gene. CDR3 sequence: CASSRGLARTTDTQYF. The CDR3 DNA follows: TGTGCCAGCAGCAGGGGACTAGCGAGAACCACAGATACGCAGTATTTT.

This rearrangement joins TRBV10-3 to TRBJ1-4; D perhaps matches TRBD1 (5 bases). V dropped 0 bases and J dropped 8 bases, with 13 bases sitting between them. CDR3 length: 15 amino acids. Germline V gene lookup returns CDR1 ENHRY and CDR2 SYGVKD. The CDR3 sequence: CAISESQGGGEKLFF. In nucleotides, the CDR3 is TGTGCCATCAGTGAGTCCCAGGGAGGAGGCGAAAAACTGTTTTTT.

This clonotype was observed a single time. A clone one base away is much larger, so this may be a read error. V gene TRBV5-4 combines with J gene TRBJ1-5; D gene uncertain. Looked up from germline, CDR1 is SGHNT and CDR2 is YYREEE (reference sequence). V lost 2 bases, J lost 3 bases, and 9 bases lay in between. The CDR3 sequence is 14 residues long. CDR3 protein: CASSLQQNNQPQHF. CDR3 DNA: TGTGCCAGCAGCTTACAGCAGAACAATCAGCCCCAGCATTTT.

This clonotype was recorded only once. The chain carries TRBV11-2 and TRBJ2-7; 14 bases map to TRBD2. The CDR3 is 19 amino acids. The V segment lost 6 bases and the J segment 0 bases; nucleotides outside the gene matches: 13. Germline CDR1 and CDR2: SGHAT and FQNNGV. The DNA for the CDR3 is TGTGCCAGCAGTCCGGGACTAGCGGGAGAACGGACGGGCTCCTACGAGCAGTACTTC. Its translation: CASSPGLAGERTGSYEQYF.

Only one count was recorded for this clonotype. The chain couples TRBV20-1 to TRBJ2-5; TRBD1 or TRBD2 may be the D gene (5 bases each). The germline CDR1 and CDR2 sequences are DFQATT and SNEGSKA (reference sequence). The CDR3 totals 14 residues. The V end was cut by 0 bases, the J end by 5 bases, with 13 bases between. DNA of the CDR3: TGCAGTGCTAGAGATCCAGGGAGCGGTGAGACCCAGTACTTC. Translating it yields CSARDPGSGETQYF.

This clonotype has a single count. Written as DNA, the CDR3 is TGCAGCGTTGACGCTTGGGGGGGGAAGGGAGAAGAAGAGACCCAGTACTTC. It is translated as CSVDAWGGKGEEETQYF. The chain links TRBV29-1 to TRBJ2-5; 7 nucleotides align to TRBD2. Germline CDR1 is SQVTM and CDR2 is ANQGSEA. The CDR3 sequence is 17 residues long. The trim removed 3 bases at V and 3 bases at J, leaving 16 bases unmatched.

The V call is TRBV6-1, the J call TRBJ1-1, with 8 bases aligning to TRBD1. CDR1 MNHNS and CDR2 SASEGT come from the germline V gene. The CDR3 totals 15 residues. J gave up 0 bases and V 6 bases, and 6 bases lay outside the gene matches. CDR3 DNA: TGTGCCAGCAGGGACCAGGACAGGGTGAACACTGAAGCTTTCTTT. Its protein product is CASRDQDRVNTEAFF.

The chain couples TRBV19 to TRBJ1-6, with TRBD1 as a possible D gene (5 bases). Trimming stripped 9 bases from V and 8 bases from J, with 17 bases between. The CDR3 length is 14 residues. Germline V gene sequence: CDR1 LNHDA, CDR2 SQIVND (reference sequence). CDR3 bases: TGTGCCAGCAGGGTAGAAAATGATGATTCACCCCTCCACTTT. This encodes CASRVENDDSPLHF.

This clonotype was recorded many times. The V gene is TRBV7-2, the J gene TRBJ1-4; perhaps TRBD1 as D (5 bases). Germline V lookup: CDR1 SGHTA, CDR2 FQGNSA. The V and J ends lost 4 bases and 4 bases respectively, with 10 bases between them. The CDR3 extends over 14 amino acids. CDR3 loop: CASSSQGLNEKLFF. CDR3 coding DNA: TGTGCCAGCAGCTCCCAGGGCCTTAATGAAAAACTGTTTTTT.

About this clonotype itself: The junction does not match germline at one end; this may be a read error. The chain employs TRBV7-8 and TRBJ2-1; 8 nucleotides agree with TRBD2. The CDR3 is 12 amino acids. Germline V gene sequence: CDR1 SGHVS, CDR2 FQNEAQ. CDR3 nucleotides: TGTGCCAGCAGCCGGCGGGGACTAGACGTCACCTTC. As protein: CASSRRGLDVTF.

The CDR3 reads CSARSTDTQYF. The DNA for the CDR3 is TGCAGCGCTCGAAGCACAGATACGCAGTATTTT. This rearrangement joins TRBV29-1 to TRBJ2-3; D gene uncertain. Trimming removed 7 bases at V and 0 bases at J, with 5 bases between. This CDR3 region has 11 residues. Germline loops: CDR1 SQVTM, CDR2 ANQGSEA.

A few counts support this clonotype. The chain recombines TRBV27 with TRBJ1-1, with D unresolved. Per germline, CDR1 MNHEY and CDR2 SMNVEV (reference sequence). The CDR3 runs to 13 residues. V lost 5 bases and J lost 0, with 7 bases in between. CDR3 amino acids: CASSAGLNTEAFF. CDR3 in DNA: TGTGCCAGCAGTGCGGGGTTGAACACTGAAGCTTTCTTT.

The V call is TRBV12-3 or TRBV12-4, the J call TRBJ2-6; D not certain. Deletions cut 6 bases from V and 3 bases from J, with 12 bases between. CDR3 length: 15 residues. CDR3 nucleotide sequence: TGTGCCAGCAGCCCCCACGCGGATGGGGCCAACGTCCTGACTTTC. Amino acid sequence: CASSPHADGANVLTF.

This clonotype was seen ten or more times. The chain couples TRBV20-1 to TRBJ2-7, with 10 bases matching TRBD2. CDR1 is DFQATT and CDR2 is SNEGSKA in the germline V gene (reference sequence). The ends lost 6 bases at V and 4 bases at J; junction bases unmatched: 15. The CDR3 is 16 residues long. For the CDR3, the DNA is TGCAGTGCCGAAGATTCCGGACTAGCGGAACTATACGAGCAGTACTTC. Translating gives CSAEDSGLAELYEQYF.